This T cell receptor beta chain was captured by sequencing in a study of CD8 T cells in ankylosing spondylitis. Study observations and caveats: In ankylosing spondylitis blood, a motif of 7 to 9 highly homologous TCR beta variants appeared characteristic.

TCRdb reprocessed the 5' RACE reads with MiXCR, giving one entry per CDR3 protein. The sample comprises 390,000 or so distinct CDR3 sequences, 20% to 25% of which are singletons, and approximately 16% rests with the top ten. The CDR3 length is 17 residues. Germline V gene sequence: CDR1 LGHNA, CDR2 YNFKEQ. J gave up 0 bases and V 4 bases, and 10 bases lay outside the gene matches. On this clonotype: No antigen is known for it.

V usage is TRBV4-2 and J usage is TRBJ2-7, with TRBD1 matching 9 bases. The material sequenced was blood, either unsorted or a sorted T cell fraction (not recorded which). The sequence was collected from a male donor with ankylosing spondylitis. This CDR3 is CASSRRTGTGFSYEQYF. The CDR3 DNA reads as TGTGCCAGCAGCCGCCGGACGGGGACAGGGTTCTCCTACGAGCAGTACTTC.